This T cell receptor beta chain was obtained from a study of T cell responses to AZD1222 COVID-19 vaccine (dated by TCRdb to about 2021). Study-level background: Because spike-specific TCR depth and breadth did not differ between the two schedules, AZD1222 recipients who got a second dose at roughly 4 weeks were pooled with those who got a second dose at roughly 12 weeks. TCR sequencing was performed for roughly 240 trial participants, of whom 207 were given two doses of AZD1222 and around 25 were given two doses of MenACWY control vaccine. Trial participants were enrolled by age into subgroups of 18-55, 56-69 and 70-plus years, and roughly 150, 30 and 60 TCR-sequenced participants, respectively, were included in these subgroups. What the authors observed across the whole study: Conclusions about previously exposed vaccinees are limited, since just six or seven AZD1222 recipients were seropositive for SARS-CoV-2 at baseline. Spike-specific TCR breadth and depth rose significantly after two AZD1222 doses compared with day 0 and with MenACWY recipients. The vaccine-associated CD4 TCRs covered the entire spike protein, and the dominant responses fell in regions 160-218 and 743-854. Reportedly, almost half of the unique spike-specific TCRs recognized epitopes lying outside the regions that are mutated in the B.1.351 and B.1.1.7 variants. In the small 56-69-year group, the increase in depth fell short of significance, most likely because of low power. Participants were mostly white British and included more females than males, and it was suggested by the authors that clonal diversity may have been underestimated. Because no samples from the day 14 peak response were available, repertoires could be characterized only after the peak T cell response.

CDR1 is given as SGHTA and CDR2 as FQGNSA, both from the germline V gene. The trim is 0 bases for V and 6 bases for J, with a gap of 9 bases between the germline ends. The CDR3 goes from the cysteine to the phenylalanine over 14 residues. Here the CDR3 DNA is all that survives: 42 bases in frame from base 1. On this clone itself: Its antigen is currently not known. No base-level quality is on record; no much larger clone is a single base apart.

The intended sense of this specimen's time point label: baseline before first vaccination. The vaccinee samples were drawn from two UK trials, COV001 and COV002, one of which was a single-blind randomized controlled phase 2/3 trial testing AZD1222 (ChAdOx1 nCoV-19) in healthy adults. For TCRbeta chain sequencing, PBMC samples from trial participants were taken at day 0 and at day 28 after the second dose. The CDR3 regions of human TCRbeta chains were subjected to immunosequencing. Regarding the original processing steps: TCRs in the repertoires were compared against a reference library of SARS-CoV-2-specific TCRs that had been generated with the MIRA antigen-specificity platform. Breadth was defined as the fraction of unique TCRs that were SARS-CoV-2-associated, and depth was defined as the fraction of total T cells that were SARS-CoV-2-associated. Using the MIRA data, every spike-specific TCR was mapped to the spike region that the TCR reacted to and assigned to either a CD4 or a CD8 class. Log10-transformed breadth and depth values were compared by one-way ANOVA with Sidak's multiple comparisons tests. TCRdb retrieved this table from immuneACCESS and kept in-frame rearrangements only. Not all clones are present; in checked studies, unresolved V genes account for under half, and no reason is known for the remainder. Clone size and V and J calls were adopted from that table, with D and trimming inferred from the DNA. The sample profile shows fewer than 130,000 clones; just under 95% of them were found once. Roughly 7.8% of the sample lies in the top ten.

This receptor was obtained from an adult in good health. The specimen was peripheral blood, collected on day 0 of AZD1222 vaccination. Rearrangement joined TRBV7-2 to TRBJ2-4; the D element could tentatively be TRBD1 or TRBD2, as 5 bases agree for each. CDR3 loop: CASSLAGAINIQYF. The DNA is TGTGCCAGCAGCTTAGCCGGGGCTATAAACATTCAGTACTTC.